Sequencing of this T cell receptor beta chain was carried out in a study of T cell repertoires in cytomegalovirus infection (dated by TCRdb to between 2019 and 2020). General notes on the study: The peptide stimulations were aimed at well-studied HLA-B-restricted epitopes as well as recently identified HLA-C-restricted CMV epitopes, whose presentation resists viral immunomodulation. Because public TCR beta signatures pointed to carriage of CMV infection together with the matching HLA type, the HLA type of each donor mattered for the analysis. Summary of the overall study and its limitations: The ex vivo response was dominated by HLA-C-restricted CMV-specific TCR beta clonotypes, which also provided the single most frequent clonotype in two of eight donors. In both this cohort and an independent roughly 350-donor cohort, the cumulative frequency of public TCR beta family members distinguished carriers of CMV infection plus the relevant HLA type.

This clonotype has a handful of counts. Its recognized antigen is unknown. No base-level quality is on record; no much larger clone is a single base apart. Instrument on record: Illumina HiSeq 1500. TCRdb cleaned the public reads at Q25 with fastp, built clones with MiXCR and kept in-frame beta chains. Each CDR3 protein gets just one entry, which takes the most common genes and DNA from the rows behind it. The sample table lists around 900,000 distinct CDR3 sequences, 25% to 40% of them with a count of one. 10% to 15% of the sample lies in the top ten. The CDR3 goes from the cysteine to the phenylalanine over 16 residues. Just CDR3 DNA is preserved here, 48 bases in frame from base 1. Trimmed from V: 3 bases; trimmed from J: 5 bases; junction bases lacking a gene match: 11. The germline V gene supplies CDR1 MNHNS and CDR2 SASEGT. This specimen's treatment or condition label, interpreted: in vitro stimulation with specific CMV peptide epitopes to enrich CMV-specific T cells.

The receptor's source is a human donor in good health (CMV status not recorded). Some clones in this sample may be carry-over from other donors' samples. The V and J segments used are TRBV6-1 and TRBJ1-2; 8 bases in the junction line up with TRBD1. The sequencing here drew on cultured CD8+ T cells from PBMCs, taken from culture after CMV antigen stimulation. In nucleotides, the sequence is TGTGCCAGCAGTGAGTCAAGGACAGGGTTTGAGTATGGCTACACCTTC. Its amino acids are CASSESRTGFEYGYTF.